A single sample gave rise to the 17 T cell receptor beta chains below, sequenced in a study of Graves' ophthalmopathy and Graves' hyperthyroidism. The authors amplified TCR beta CDR3 regions, and they did so from RNA transcripts for repertoire sequencing. First-round RT-PCR with HTBI primers preceded a second-round multiplex PCR. Via MiXCR, TCRdb re-called the multiplex PCR reads, giving one row per CDR3 protein. The data hold fewer than 350,000 distinct CDR3 sequences, with roughly a sixth observed a single time. The specimen was peripheral blood. The receptors originated from an adult man with Graves' ophthalmopathy.

This chain uses TRBV6-1 with TRBJ2-7, with TRBD2 identical over 8 bases. This CDR3 spans 14 amino acids. V shed 6 bases and J 4 bases; nucleotides not matched to a gene: 8. Germline CDR1 MNHNS, CDR2 SASEGT. DNA for the CDR3: TGTGCCAGCAGACCGGACAGCGGGGGTTACGAGCAGTACTTC. It translates to CASRPDSGGYEQYF.

The gene calls are TRBV28 and TRBJ2-7; D remains ambiguous. The length of the CDR3 is 13 residues. From germline, CDR1 is MDHEN and CDR2 SYDVKM. V lost 10 bases to trimming and J lost 2 bases, with 15 bases between them. CDR3 DNA sequence: TGTGCCACCTCGGGTAGCCCGGCCTACGAGCAGTACTTC. Translating it yields CATSGSPAYEQYF.

This clonotype was counted many times. The rearrangement joins TRBV5-1 to TRBJ2-2, with D unresolved. Trimming shortened V by 0 bases and J by 3 bases, and 9 bases separated the two germline ends. Germline-derived CDR1 and CDR2 are SGHRS and YFSETQ. The CDR3 runs 15 residues. This CDR3 reads CASSLGALDTGELFF. The CDR3 bases are TGCGCCAGCAGCTTGGGGGCTTTAGACACCGGGGAGCTGTTTTTT.

This clonotype was counted only a few times. The chain is built from TRBV20-1 and TRBJ2-7; D not resolved. V was pared by 1 base and J by 2 bases, with 9 bases between. Germline CDR1 is DFQATT and CDR2 is SNEGSKA (reference sequence). The CDR3 is made up of 13 amino acids. The CDR3, as DNA: TGCAGTGCTAGAGGAGCAGCTCCCTACGAGCAGTACTTC. It is translated as CSARGAAPYEQYF.

This clonotype appeared many times. The rearrangement uses TRBV2 and TRBJ2-5; D possibly corresponds to TRBD2 (6 bases). V lost 6 bases to trimming and J lost 4 bases, with 12 bases between them. This CDR3 has 13 amino acids. CDR1 SNHLY and CDR2 FYNNEI come from the germline V gene. Written as DNA, the CDR3 is TGTGCCAGCAGGGGGGGACTCCCAGAGACCCAGTACTTC. It is translated as CASRGGLPETQYF. The full variable domain, completed using reference TRBV2 and TRBJ2-5, is EPEVTQTPSHQVTQMGQEVILRCVPISNHLYFYWYRQILGQKVEFLVSFYNNEISEKSEIFDDQFSVERPDGSNFTLKIRSTKLEDSAMYFCASRGGLPETQYFGPGTRLLVL.

The chain links TRBV6-1 to TRBJ1-2, with D maybe TRBD1 (6 bases). Trimming left V 5 bases short and J 3 bases short, with 13 bases between. The CDR3 is made up of 14 amino acids. The germline CDR1 and CDR2 sequences are MNHNS and SASEGT. CDR3 in DNA: TGTGCCAGCAGTCGGACAGCTGGAGACTATGGCTACACCTTC. It specifies CASSRTAGDYGYTF.

The chain uses TRBV6-2 or TRBV6-3 and TRBJ1-5; TRBD1 is a possible D gene (6 bases). The ends were cut back, 5 bases at V and 7 bases at J, with 15 bases in the middle. CDR3 length: 14 residues. Germline CDR1 is MNHEY and CDR2 is SVGEGT. CDR3 region: CASSRGGFRQPQHF. In DNA form, the CDR3 reads TGTGCCAGCAGTAGGGGGGGATTTCGGCAGCCCCAGCATTTT.

The chain has TRBV6-2 or TRBV6-3 and TRBJ2-7; D is perhaps TRBD2 (6 bases). The V gene's germline CDR1 is MNHEY and CDR2 SVGEGT. V dropped 2 bases and J dropped 4 bases, with 12 bases sitting between them. The CDR3 is made up of 14 amino acids. CDR3: CASSYGGSGYEQYF. Written as DNA, the CDR3 is TGTGCCAGCAGTTACGGGGGGAGTGGATACGAGCAGTACTTC.

This clonotype was detected many times. This sequence joins TRBV4-3 and TRBJ1-1; the D gene is possibly TRBD1 (6 bases). In germline, CDR1 is LGHNA, CDR2 YSLEER. There are 17 residues in the CDR3. V lost 3 bases to trimming and J lost 0 bases, with 17 bases between them. CDR3 sequence (DNA): TGCGCCAGCAGCCAGGCGGCAGATCAGGGGATGAACACTGAAGCTTTCTTT. Translated: CASSQAADQGMNTEAFF.

This clonotype was picked up a small number of times. The V and J genes are TRBV6-1 and TRBJ1-1; D is uncertain. Looked up from germline, CDR1 is MNHNS and CDR2 is SASEGT. The CDR3 is 14 residues long. V gave up 6 bases and J gave up 1 base, with 12 bases separating them. DNA of the CDR3: TGTGCCAGCAGGGCAGACCGACAGAACACTGAAGCTTTCTTT. This encodes CASRADRQNTEAFF.

The chain couples TRBV7-2 to TRBJ1-2, with D perhaps matching TRBD1 (5 bases). The length of the CDR3 is 14 residues. V shed 0 bases and J shed 8 bases, with 13 bases lying between them. Germline V gene lookup returns CDR1 SGHTA and CDR2 FQGNSA. The CDR3 region has the DNA TGTGCCAGCAGCTTAGCCACAGGATCCGGGGGCTACACCTTC. It yields the protein CASSLATGSGGYTF. The complete variable domain, with remaining parts taken from reference TRBV7-2 and TRBJ1-2, reads GAGVSQSPSNKVTEKGKDVELRCDPISGHTALYWYRQSLGQGLEFLIYFQGNSAPDKSGLPSDRFSAERTGGSVSTLTIQRTQQEDSAVYLCASSLATGSGGYTFGSGTRLTVV.

This clonotype occurred many times. This sequence joins TRBV5-8 and TRBJ1-2; D remains ambiguous. Germline V gene data show CDR1 as SGHTS and CDR2 as YDEGEE. Trimming took off 2 bases at V and 0 bases at J, with 14 bases between the two ends. The CDR3 is 16 amino acids. CDR3 in amino acids: CASSFRTAGANYGYTF. In DNA form, the CDR3 reads TGTGCCAGCAGCTTCCGGACGGCCGGGGCTAACTATGGCTACACCTTC.

In its sample, this clonotype was seen a few times. The V and J genes are TRBV27 and TRBJ2-7, with D perhaps TRBD2 (6 bases). CDR1 and CDR2 (germline): MNHEY, SMNVEV (reference sequence). Between the trimmed V and J ends, which lost 3 bases and 2 bases, there was a span of 20 bases. The CDR3 consists of 17 residues. The CDR3 spells CASSLYRRDLPPYEQYF. The CDR3 nucleotides read TGTGCCAGCAGTTTGTACCGCCGGGACTTGCCTCCCTACGAGCAGTACTTC.

The table lists this clonotype with many counts. This chain connects TRBV27 to TRBJ1-5, with D uncertain. CDR1 is MNHEY and CDR2 is SMNVEV in the germline V gene (reference sequence). V dropped 3 bases and J dropped 5 bases, with 11 bases sitting between them. CDR3 length: 14 amino acids. For the CDR3, the DNA is TGTGCCAGCAGTTTTCAAGGGAGCCATCAGCCCCAGCATTTT. It specifies CASSFQGSHQPQHF.

This clonotype has at least ten counts. One junction end does not reproduce the germline sequence, and a read error may be involved. This chain connects TRBV11-1 to TRBJ1-1; D unresolved. CDR3 size: 13 residues. Per germline, CDR1 SGHAT and CDR2 FQDESV (reference sequence). CDR3 protein: CASSPLTRTGAFF. CDR3 DNA sequence: TGTGCCAGCAGCCCGCTGACCCGAACTGGAGCTTTCTTT. Using reference TRBV11-1 and TRBJ1-1 for the parts outside the CDR3, the full variable domain is EAEVAQSPRYKITEKSQAVAFWCDPISGHATLYWYRQILGQGPELLVQFQDESVVDDSQLPKDRFSAERLKGVDSTLKIQPAELGDSAMYLCASSPLTRTGAFFGQGTRLTVV.

This clonotype was seen many times. This rearrangement joins TRBV7-2 to TRBJ2-7, with TRBD2 matching 8 bases. After removal of 3 bases from V and 2 bases from J, the junction contained 6 bases not matched to a gene. CDR1 and CDR2 from the germline V gene are SGHTA and FQGNSA. The CDR3 loop spans 15 amino acids. This chain's CDR3 is CASSLSDSGAYEQYF. The CDR3 DNA is TGTGCCAGCAGCTTGTCGGATAGCGGGGCCTACGAGCAGTACTTC.

There are many counts of this clonotype. V is TRBV2 and J is TRBJ2-7; TRBD2 agrees at 11 bases. Germline CDR1 is SNHLY and CDR2 is FYNNEI. The CDR3 spans 15 residues. The V gene end was trimmed by 5 bases and the J gene end by 4 bases; junction bases not matched to a gene: 7. CDR3 sequence (DNA): TGTGCCAGCAGTCCGACTAGCGGGACTGGATACGAGCAGTACTTC. Translating it yields CASSPTSGTGYEQYF.